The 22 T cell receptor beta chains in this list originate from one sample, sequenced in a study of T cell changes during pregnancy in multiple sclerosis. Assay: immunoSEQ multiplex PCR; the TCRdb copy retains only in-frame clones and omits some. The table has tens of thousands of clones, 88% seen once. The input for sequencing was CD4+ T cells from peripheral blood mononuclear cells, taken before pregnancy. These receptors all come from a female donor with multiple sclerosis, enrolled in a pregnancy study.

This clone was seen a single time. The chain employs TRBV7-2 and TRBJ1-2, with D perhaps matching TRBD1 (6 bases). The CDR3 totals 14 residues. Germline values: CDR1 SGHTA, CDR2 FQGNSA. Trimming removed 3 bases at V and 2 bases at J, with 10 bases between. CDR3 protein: CASSFGQPNYGYTF. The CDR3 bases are TGTGCCAGCAGCTTCGGACAGCCCAACTATGGCTACACCTTC.

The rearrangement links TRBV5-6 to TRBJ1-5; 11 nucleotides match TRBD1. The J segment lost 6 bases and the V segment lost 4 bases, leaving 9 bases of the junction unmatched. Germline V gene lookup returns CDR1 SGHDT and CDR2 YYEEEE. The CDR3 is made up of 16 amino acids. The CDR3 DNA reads TGTGCCAGCAGCCCGCGCCGGACAGGGGGCTTTCAGCCCCAGCATTTT. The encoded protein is CASSPRRTGGFQPQHF.

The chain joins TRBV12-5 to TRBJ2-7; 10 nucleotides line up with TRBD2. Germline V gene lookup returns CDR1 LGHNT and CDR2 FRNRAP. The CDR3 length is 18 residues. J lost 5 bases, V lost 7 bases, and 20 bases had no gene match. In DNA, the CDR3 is TGTGCTAGTGCCAAAGACAGGGCCGGGACTAGCGTTTTCGACGAGCAGTACTTC. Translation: CASAKDRAGTSVFDEQYF.

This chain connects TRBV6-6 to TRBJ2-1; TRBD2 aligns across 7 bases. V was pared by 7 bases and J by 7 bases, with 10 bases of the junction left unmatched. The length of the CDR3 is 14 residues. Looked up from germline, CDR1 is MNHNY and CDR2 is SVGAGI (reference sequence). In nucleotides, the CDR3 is TGTGCCAGCATCCCCGCTAGCGGAGGGAATGAGCAGTTCTTC. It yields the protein CASIPASGGNEQFF.

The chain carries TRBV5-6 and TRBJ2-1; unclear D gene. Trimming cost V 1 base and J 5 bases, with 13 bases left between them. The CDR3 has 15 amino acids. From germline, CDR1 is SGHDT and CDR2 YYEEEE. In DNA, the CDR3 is TGTGCCAGCAGCTTGTTTCGCGGAGTAGACAATGAGCAGTTCTTC. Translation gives CASSLFRGVDNEQFF.

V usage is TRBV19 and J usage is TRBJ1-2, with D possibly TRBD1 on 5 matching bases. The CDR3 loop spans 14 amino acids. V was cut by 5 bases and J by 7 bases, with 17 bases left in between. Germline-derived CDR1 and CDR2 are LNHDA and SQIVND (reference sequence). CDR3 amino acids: CASSEIGGDVGYTF. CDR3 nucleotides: TGTGCCAGTAGTGAGATTGGGGGGGATGTTGGCTACACCTTC.

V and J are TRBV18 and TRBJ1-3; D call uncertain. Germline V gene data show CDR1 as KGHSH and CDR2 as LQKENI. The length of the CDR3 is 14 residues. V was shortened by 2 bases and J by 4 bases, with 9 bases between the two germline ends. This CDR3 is CASSPRQAGNTIYF. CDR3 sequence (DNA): TGTGCCAGCTCACCAAGGCAGGCCGGAAACACCATATATTTT.

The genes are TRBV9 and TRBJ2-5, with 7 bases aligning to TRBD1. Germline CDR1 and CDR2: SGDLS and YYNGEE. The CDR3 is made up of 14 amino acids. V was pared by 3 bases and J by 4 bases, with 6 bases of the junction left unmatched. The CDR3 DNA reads TGTGCCAGCAGCGGAGGGCGACAGGGAGAGACCCAGTACTTC. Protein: CASSGGRQGETQYF. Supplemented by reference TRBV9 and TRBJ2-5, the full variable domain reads DSGVTQTPKHLITATGQRVTLRCSPRSGDLSVYWYQQSLDQGLQFLIQYYNGEERAKGNILERFSAQQFPDLHSELNLSSLELGDSALYFCASSGGRQGETQYFGPGTRLLVL.

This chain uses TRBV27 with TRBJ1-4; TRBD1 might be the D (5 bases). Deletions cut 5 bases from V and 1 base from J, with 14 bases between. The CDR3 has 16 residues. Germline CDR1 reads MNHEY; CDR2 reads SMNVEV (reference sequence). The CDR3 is CASSSGPGGTNEKLFF. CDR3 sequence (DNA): TGTGCCAGCAGTAGCGGACCGGGGGGAACTAATGAAAAACTGTTTTTT.

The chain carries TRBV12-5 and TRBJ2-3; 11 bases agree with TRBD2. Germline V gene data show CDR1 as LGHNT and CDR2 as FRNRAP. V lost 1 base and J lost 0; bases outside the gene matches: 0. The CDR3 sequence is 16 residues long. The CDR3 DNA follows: TGTGCTAGTGGTTTGGGGACTAGCGGGAGCACAGATACGCAGTATTTT. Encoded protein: CASGLGTSGSTDTQYF.

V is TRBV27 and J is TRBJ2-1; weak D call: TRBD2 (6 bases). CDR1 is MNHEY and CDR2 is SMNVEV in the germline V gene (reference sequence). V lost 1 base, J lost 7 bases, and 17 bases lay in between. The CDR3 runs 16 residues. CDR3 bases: TGTGCCAGCAGTTTATACCGCGGGACCTCCCGTAATGAGCAGTTCTTC. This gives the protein CASSLYRGTSRNEQFF.

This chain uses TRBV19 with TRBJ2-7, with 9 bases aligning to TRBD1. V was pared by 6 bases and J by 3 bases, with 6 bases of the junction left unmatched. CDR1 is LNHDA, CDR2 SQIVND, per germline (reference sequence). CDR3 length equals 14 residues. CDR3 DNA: TGTGCCAGTAGGGGACAGGGTATAGGCTACGAGCAGTACTTC. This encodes CASRGQGIGYEQYF.

The CDR3 bases are TGTGCCATCAGTTCTCAGGGGTTCGGCACAGATACGCAGTATTTT. Encoded protein: CAISSQGFGTDTQYF. This chain joins TRBV10-3 and TRBJ2-3, with D perhaps matching TRBD1 (6 bases). V was trimmed by 5 bases and J by 1 base, leaving 13 bases between them. Germline-derived CDR1 and CDR2 are ENHRY and SYGVKD. The CDR3 sequence is 15 residues long.

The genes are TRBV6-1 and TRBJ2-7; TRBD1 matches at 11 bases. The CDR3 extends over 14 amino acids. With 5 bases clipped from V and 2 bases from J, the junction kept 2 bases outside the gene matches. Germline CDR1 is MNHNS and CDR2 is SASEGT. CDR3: CASSQGQGAYEQYF. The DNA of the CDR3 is TGTGCCAGCAGTCAGGGACAGGGGGCCTACGAGCAGTACTTC.

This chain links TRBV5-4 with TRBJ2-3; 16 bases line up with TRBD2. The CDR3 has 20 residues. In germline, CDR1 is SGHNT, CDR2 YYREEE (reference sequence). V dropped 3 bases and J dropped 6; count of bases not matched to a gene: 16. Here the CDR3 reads CASSSPKPGTSGRVRDTQYF. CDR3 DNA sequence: TGTGCCAGCAGCTCGCCGAAGCCCGGGACTAGCGGGAGGGTTCGGGATACGCAGTATTTT.

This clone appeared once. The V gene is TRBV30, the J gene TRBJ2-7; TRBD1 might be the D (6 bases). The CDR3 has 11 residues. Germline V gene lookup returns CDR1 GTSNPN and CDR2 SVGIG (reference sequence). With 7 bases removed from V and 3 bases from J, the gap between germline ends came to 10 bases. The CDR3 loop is CAYKQGYEQYF. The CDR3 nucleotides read TGTGCCTACAAACAGGGCTACGAGCAGTACTTC.

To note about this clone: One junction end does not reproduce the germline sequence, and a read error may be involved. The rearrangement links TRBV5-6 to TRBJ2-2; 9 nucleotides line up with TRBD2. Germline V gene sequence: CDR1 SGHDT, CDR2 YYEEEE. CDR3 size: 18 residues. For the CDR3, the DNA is TGTGCCGGCAGCTTGGTCCTAGCGGGATGGGATTTCTCCGGGGAGCTGTTTTTT. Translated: CAGSLVLAGWDFSGELFF.

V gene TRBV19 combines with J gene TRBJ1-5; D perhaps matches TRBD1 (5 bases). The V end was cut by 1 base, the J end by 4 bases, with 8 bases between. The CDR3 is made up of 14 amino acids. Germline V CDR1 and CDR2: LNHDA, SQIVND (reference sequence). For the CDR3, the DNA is TGTGCCAGTAGTATAGCTGGGGGGAATCAGCCCCAGCATTTT. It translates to CASSIAGGNQPQHF.

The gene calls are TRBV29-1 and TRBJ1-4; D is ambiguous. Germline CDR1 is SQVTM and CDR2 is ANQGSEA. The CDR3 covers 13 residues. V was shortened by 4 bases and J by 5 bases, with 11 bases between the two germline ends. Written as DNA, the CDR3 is TGCAGCGTTGCGGAGGATGGGAATGAAAAACTGTTTTTT. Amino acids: CSVAEDGNEKLFF.

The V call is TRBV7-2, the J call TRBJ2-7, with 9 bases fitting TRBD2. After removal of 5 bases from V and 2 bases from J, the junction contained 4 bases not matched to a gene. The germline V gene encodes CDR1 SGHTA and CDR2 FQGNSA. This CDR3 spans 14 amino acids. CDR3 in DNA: TGTGCCAGCAGCGGGACTAGCAGTGCCTACGAGCAGTACTTC. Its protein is CASSGTSSAYEQYF. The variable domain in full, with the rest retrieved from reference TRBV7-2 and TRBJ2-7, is GAGVSQSPSNKVTEKGKDVELRCDPISGHTALYWYRQSLGQGLEFLIYFQGNSAPDKSGLPSDRFSAERTGGSVSTLTIQRTQQEDSAVYLCASSGTSSAYEQYFGPGTRLTVT.

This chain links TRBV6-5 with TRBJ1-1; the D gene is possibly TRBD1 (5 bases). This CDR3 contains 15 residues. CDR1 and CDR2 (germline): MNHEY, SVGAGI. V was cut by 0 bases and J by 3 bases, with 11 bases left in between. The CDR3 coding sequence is TGTGCCAGCAGTTACTCGCGCCAGGGCGACACTGAAGCTTTCTTT. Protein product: CASSYSRQGDTEAFF.

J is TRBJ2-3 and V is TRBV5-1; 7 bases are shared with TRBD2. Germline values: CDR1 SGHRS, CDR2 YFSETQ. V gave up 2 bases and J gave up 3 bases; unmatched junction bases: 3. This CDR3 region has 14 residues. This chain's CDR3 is CASSFLAVTDTQYF. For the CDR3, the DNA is TGCGCCAGCAGCTTCCTAGCGGTGACAGATACGCAGTATTTT.